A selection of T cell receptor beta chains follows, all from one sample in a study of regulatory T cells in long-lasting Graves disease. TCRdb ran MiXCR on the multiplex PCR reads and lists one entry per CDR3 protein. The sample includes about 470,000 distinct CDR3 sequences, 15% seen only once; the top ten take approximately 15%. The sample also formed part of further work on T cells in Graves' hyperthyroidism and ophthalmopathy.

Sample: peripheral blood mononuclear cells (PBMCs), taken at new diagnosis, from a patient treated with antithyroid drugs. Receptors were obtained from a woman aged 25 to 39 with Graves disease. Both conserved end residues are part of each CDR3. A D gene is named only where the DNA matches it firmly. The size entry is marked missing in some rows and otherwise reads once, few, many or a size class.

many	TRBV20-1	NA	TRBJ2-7	TGCAGTGCTAGAAGTTCCCTCTCCTACGAGCAGTACTTC	CSARSSLSYEQYF
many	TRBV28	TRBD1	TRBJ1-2	TGTGCCAGCAGTTCCCAGGACAGGGGGGGGTATGGCTACACCTTC	CASSSQDRGGYGYTF
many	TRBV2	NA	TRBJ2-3	TGTGCCAGCAGTGAATTGGACGGGGTACTCTCAGATACGCAGTATTTT	CASSELDGVLSDTQYF
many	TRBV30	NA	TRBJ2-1	TGTGCCTGGAGTGTAGTACAGGCTGAGCAGTTCTTC	CAWSVVQAEQFF
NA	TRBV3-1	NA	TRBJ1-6	TGTGCCAGCAGCCAAGATCCGGGTGCGAAGAATTCACCCCTCCACTTT	CASSQDPGAKNSPLHF
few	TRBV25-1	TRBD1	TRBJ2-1	TGTGCCAGCAGTGACGGGACAGGGGAGGTCAATGAGCAGTTCTTC	CASSDGTGEVNEQFF
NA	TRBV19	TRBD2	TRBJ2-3	TGTGCCAGTAGTATCAGCGGGGTGGGAGATACGCAGTATTTT	CASSISGVGDTQYF
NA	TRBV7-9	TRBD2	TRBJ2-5	TGTGCCAGCAGCTTAGATTTAAGACTTCCGGGAGGGTGGGAAGAGACCCAGTACTTC	CASSLDLRLPGGWEETQYF
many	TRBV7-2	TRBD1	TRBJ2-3	TGTGCCAGCAGCTACAGGGGGCGCACAGATACGCAGTATTTT	CASSYRGRTDTQYF
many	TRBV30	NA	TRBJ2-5	TGTGCCTGGGGTGAGCAGTTAGAGACCCAGTACTTC	CAWGEQLETQYF
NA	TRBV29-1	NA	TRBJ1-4	TGCAGCGCGTCGGGGTGGTCAACTAATGAAAAACTGTTTTTT	CSASGWSTNEKLFF
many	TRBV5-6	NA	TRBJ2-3	TGTGCCAGCAGCTTGGCAGGGATCACAGATACGCAGTATTTT	CASSLAGITDTQYF
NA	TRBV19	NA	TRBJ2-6	TGTGCCAGTTTTGGAGACTCTGGGGCCAACGTCCTGACTTTC	CASFGDSGANVLTF
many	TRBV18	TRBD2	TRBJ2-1	TGTGCCAGCTCACCTCCCGTCAGCGGGAGCTCCTACAATGAGCAGTTCTTC	CASSPPVSGSSYNEQFF
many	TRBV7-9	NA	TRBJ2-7	TGTGCCAGCAGATCGGACAGCTCCTACGAGCAGTACTTC	CASRSDSSYEQYF
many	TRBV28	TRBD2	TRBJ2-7	TGTGCCAGCGTAGGGGCGGGGGGCTACGAGCAGTACTTC	CASVGAGGYEQYF
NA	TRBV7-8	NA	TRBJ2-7	TGTGCCAGCAGCTCAGGCCCCCTTGGCGAGCAGTACTTC	CASSSGPLGEQYF
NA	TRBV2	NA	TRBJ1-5	TGTGCCAGCAGTGAGGTAGGATTCAATCAGCCCCAGCATTTT	CASSEVGFNQPQHF